This T cell receptor (beta chain) was identified during a study of vaccination and CD4 T cells after COVID-19. About the research overall: After nasal swab PCR-confirmed SARS-CoV-2, roughly 10 convalescents had mild disease and one severe. Study-level results: Only after vaccination were a median approximately 86% of convalescents' reactive clones seen.

This clonotype was detected a few times. No antigen is known for it. The Oncomine TCR Beta short-read assay was applied to DNA of cultured CD4+ T cells. Via MiXCR, TCRdb re-called the PCR reads, giving one row per CDR3 protein. The table has over 20,000 distinct CDR3 sequences, over 40% seen once; the top ten hold 4.6%. As for treatment: roughly 10-day PBMC culture with coronavirus spike peptide pools or control peptides (ViraFEST assay). Input material: CD4+ T cells from blood, cultured in vitro. The origin of this receptor is a human donor who had recovered from COVID-19.

The CDR3 sequence: CASSAIQGEQYF. Written as DNA, the CDR3 is TGTGCCAGCAGTGCGATACAGGGTGAGCAGTACTTC. V gene TRBV6-1 combines with J gene TRBJ2-7, with a possible D match to TRBD1 (6 bases). The CDR3 sequence is 12 residues long. The V and J ends lost 4 bases and 7 bases respectively, with 11 bases between them. The germline CDR1 and CDR2 sequences are MNHNS and SASEGT.